The sequence of this TCR beta chain was determined in a study of cytomegalovirus exposure and HLA in healthy donors. General study points: An analysis done earlier found most TCR beta V segments productive about 87% or about 30% of the time.

Note on this clone: The antigen remains unidentified.

Use of 60 Vbeta and 13 Jbeta primers characterized the PCR. Profiled with immunoSEQ multiplex PCR; TCRdb holds only in-frame clones, not every one. The sample has approximately 190,000 clones; roughly 80% are singletons. Each donor was healthy, and each was a bone marrow donor. The receptor comes from a woman aged 50 to 65 in good health and CMV-seropositive. Sequences were obtained from PBMCs.

CDR3 loop: CASSSPLGLAGARNEQFF. The CDR3 DNA follows: TGTGCCAGCAGCTCCCCCTTGGGACTAGCGGGGGCCCGCAATGAGCAGTTCTTC. This chain joins TRBV11-2 and TRBJ2-1, with TRBD2 matching 14 bases. This CDR3 contains 18 residues. J gave up 6 bases and V 4 bases, and 11 bases lay outside the gene matches. Germline V CDR1 and CDR2: SGHAT, FQNNGV.